A selection of T cell receptor beta chains follows, all from one sample in a study of post-analysis software for immune sequencing data. Using its own MiXCR run on the PCR reads, TCRdb lists one record per CDR3 protein. The sample has hundreds of thousands of distinct CDR3 sequences, 40% to 50% seen once. Material: blood. The receptors stem from a girl aged 5 to 17 with multiple sclerosis. Both conserved end residues are part of each CDR3.

CDR3aa: CASSQDKAGWRETQYF; v_gene: TRBV4-1
CDR3aa: CASSLAGTSGRALAYEQYF; v_gene: TRBV5-1
CDR3aa: CASSFTSGVWDTQYF; v_gene: TRBV7-3
CDR3aa: CASSQEKLAGQETQFF; v_gene: TRBV4-1
CDR3aa: CASSPSYDRGRKYGYTF; v_gene: TRBV27
CDR3aa: CSVEGSGHYGYTF; v_gene: TRBV29-1
CDR3aa: CASSPPGSADTQYF; v_gene: TRBV12-3/TRBV12-4
CDR3aa: CASSLARIGGEQYF; v_gene: TRBV7-2
CDR3aa: CASSDVTSLIGTYEQYF; v_gene: TRBV2
CDR3aa: CASSSRDRSIDEQFF; v_gene: TRBV28
CDR3aa: CASSLGDQNAYNEQFF; v_gene: TRBV6-1
CDR3aa: CASSPVRGYTF; v_gene: TRBV12-3/TRBV12-4
CDR3aa: CASSLRESGGNEQFF; v_gene: TRBV6-2/TRBV6-3
CDR3aa: CASSSRVTQYF; v_gene: TRBV5-1
CDR3aa: CASSQDRSGRLDTQYF; v_gene: TRBV3-1
CDR3aa: CASSSGVLPYEQYF; v_gene: TRBV5-1
CDR3aa: CASSPPGLASGSYNEQFF; v_gene: TRBV12-3/TRBV12-4
CDR3aa: CASSYTSAAYEQYF; v_gene: TRBV6-6